This record looks at one T cell receptor (beta chain) sequence and its context. These data come from a study of blood T cell repertoires in COVID-19. TCRdb's table, derived via immunoSEQ multiplex PCR, lists solely in-frame clones and lacks some. The table lists some 120,000 clones, roughly 89% of them singletons. The V and J ends lost 4 bases and 5 bases respectively, with 11 bases between them. This CDR3 contains 14 residues. CDR1 and CDR2 from the germline V gene are SEHNR and FQNEAQ (reference sequence). Sequenced input: peripheral blood. This sequence was found in a human donor with acute or convalescent COVID-19. The donor label of this sample is uncertain. The chain employs TRBV7-9 and TRBJ2-2, with D possibly matching TRBD1 (6 bases). As DNA, the CDR3 is TGTGCCAGCAGCTCCGGGACACCTACCGGGGAGCTGTTTTTT. Its protein is CASSSGTPTGELFF.